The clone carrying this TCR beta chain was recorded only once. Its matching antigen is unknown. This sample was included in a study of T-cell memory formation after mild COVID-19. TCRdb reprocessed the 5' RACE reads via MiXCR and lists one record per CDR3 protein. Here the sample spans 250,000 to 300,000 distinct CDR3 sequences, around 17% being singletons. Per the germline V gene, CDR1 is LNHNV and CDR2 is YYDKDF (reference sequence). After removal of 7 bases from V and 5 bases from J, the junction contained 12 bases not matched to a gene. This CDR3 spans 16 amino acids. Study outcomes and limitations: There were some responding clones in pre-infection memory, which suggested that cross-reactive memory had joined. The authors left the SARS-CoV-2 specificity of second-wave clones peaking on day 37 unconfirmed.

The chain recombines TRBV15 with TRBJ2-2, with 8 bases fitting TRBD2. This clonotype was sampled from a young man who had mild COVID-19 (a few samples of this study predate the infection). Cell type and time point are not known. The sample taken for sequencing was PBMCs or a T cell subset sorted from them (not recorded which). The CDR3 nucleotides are TGTGCCACCACCCAAGGTCCGGGGGGGGGGACCGGGGAGCTGTTTTTT. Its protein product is CATTQGPGGGTGELFF.